Presented here are 10 T cell receptor beta chains from one specimen sequenced in a study of T-cell memory formation after mild COVID-19. In TCRdb, the 5' RACE reads were re-called with MiXCR into one record per CDR3 protein. Of some 320,000 distinct CDR3 sequences in the sample, over 11% are singletons; the top ten hold approximately 22%. Sequencing input: PBMCs or a T cell subset sorted from them (not recorded which). The receptor source for this set is a young man who had mild COVID-19 (a few samples of this study predate the infection). Cell type and time point are not known.

This chain links TRBV5-1 with TRBJ2-3; TRBD1 matches 9 bases. From germline, CDR1 is SGHRS and CDR2 YFSETQ. V shed 7 bases, J shed 3 bases, and the junction held 6 bases outside the gene matches. The CDR3 consists of 14 residues. Here the CDR3 DNA reads TGCGCCAGCCGGGCGGGACAGGGTACAGATACGCAGTATTTT. Its protein product is CASRAGQGTDTQYF.

There are a few counts of this clonotype. This chain joins TRBV5-1 and TRBJ2-7; the match to TRBD1 covers 9 bases. In germline, CDR1 is SGHRS, CDR2 YFSETQ. J gave up 5 bases and V 2 bases, and 8 bases lay outside the gene matches. The CDR3 extends over 15 amino acids. The CDR3 loop reads CASSLTGTGRNEQYF. The DNA for the CDR3 is TGCGCCAGCAGCTTAACCGGGACAGGGAGGAACGAGCAGTACTTC.

This clonotype has a handful of counts. This sequence joins TRBV6-6 and TRBJ2-1; D unclear. CDR1 is MNHNY, CDR2 SVGAGI, per germline (reference sequence). V was trimmed by 1 base and J by 0 bases, leaving 10 bases between them. The CDR3 has 16 amino acids. As DNA, the CDR3 is TGTGCCAGCAGTTACTTTCTTGGTAGCTCCTACAATGAGCAGTTCTTC. It encodes CASSYFLGSSYNEQFF.

The V and J genes are TRBV5-1 and TRBJ2-1, with a possible D match to TRBD1 (6 bases). CDR3 length: 14 residues. CDR1 is SGHRS, CDR2 YFSETQ, per germline. Trimming took off 4 bases at V and 5 bases at J, with 13 bases between the two ends. CDR3 region: CASSVGGQNNEQFF. The CDR3 DNA sequence: TGCGCCAGCAGCGTAGGAGGACAGAACAATGAGCAGTTCTTC.

This clonotype turned up a few times. V and J are TRBV12-3 or TRBV12-4 and TRBJ1-1; D may be TRBD1 (6 bases). V dropped 1 base and J dropped 2 bases, with 11 bases sitting between them. The CDR3 spans 15 residues. CDR3 sequence (DNA): TGTGCCAGCAGTTTAGACGATGGGGGCAACACTGAAGCTTTCTTT. Translation gives CASSLDDGGNTEAFF.

The chain couples TRBV9 to TRBJ2-1, with D unclear. CDR3 length: 13 amino acids. Germline CDR1 is SGDLS and CDR2 is YYNGEE. Trimming stripped 0 bases from V and 6 bases from J, with 7 bases between. The CDR3 sequence: CASSVAPANEQFF. CDR3 bases: TGTGCCAGCAGCGTAGCCCCCGCCAATGAGCAGTTCTTC.

This clonotype was counted only a few times. The chain combines TRBV5-1 with TRBJ2-7; 7 bases are a match to TRBD1. V lost 4 bases, J lost 5 bases, and 9 bases stayed unmatched. The CDR3 totals 14 residues. CDR1 and CDR2 (germline): SGHRS, YFSETQ. The CDR3 sequence is CASSTGDSIHEQYF. The CDR3 DNA reads TGCGCCAGCAGCACAGGGGACAGTATCCACGAGCAGTACTTC.

The gene calls are TRBV27 and TRBJ1-5; unclear D gene. There are 15 residues in the CDR3. V gave up 3 bases and J gave up 2 bases, with 11 bases separating them. Germline CDR1 is MNHEY and CDR2 is SMNVEV (reference sequence). Here the CDR3 reads CASSFNALGNQPQHF. The CDR3 DNA reads as TGTGCCAGCAGTTTTAACGCGTTGGGCAATCAGCCCCAGCATTTT.

This clonotype showed up just a few times. The chain has TRBV11-2 and TRBJ2-1, with D perhaps TRBD2 (5 bases). The length of the CDR3 is 15 residues. Germline V gene data show CDR1 as SGHAT and CDR2 as FQNNGV. Trimming removed 6 bases from V and 9 bases from J, with 21 bases in between. The CDR3 region has the DNA TGTGCCAGCAGTTACAATCCCCCCCCCGGAGGTGAGCAGTTCTTC. It specifies CASSYNPPPGGEQFF.

The chain links TRBV20-1 to TRBJ2-7, with a weak D call TRBD1 (6 bases). CDR3 size: 15 residues. Trimming pared 0 bases from V and 1 base from J, leaving 13 bases between. The V gene's germline CDR1 is DFQATT and CDR2 SNEGSKA (reference sequence). The CDR3: CSARDTGSISYEQYF. The CDR3 DNA reads TGCAGTGCTAGAGATACAGGGTCTATTTCCTACGAGCAGTACTTC.